A selection of T cell receptor beta chains follows, all from one sample in a study of cytomegalovirus exposure and HLA in healthy donors. Produced via immunoSEQ multiplex PCR; TCRdb's table is partial and in-frame only. The sample has some 150,000 clones, about 71% seen once. The sequenced sample consisted of PBMCs. The receptors were gathered from a woman in her twenties or thirties in good health and CMV-seronegative. CDR3s include the opening cysteine and the closing phenylalanine or tryptophan. The D gene is left open where the match is weak. Expanded clones get a size class; other rows say once, few or many, or leave the size out.

v_gene	j_gene	d_gene	abundance	CDR3nt	CDR3aa
TRBV5-5	TRBJ2-3	TRBD2	-	TGTGCCAGCAGCCGAATGGATCCTAGCGGGGGGGGAAGGACAGATACGCAGTATTTT	CASSRMDPSGGGRTDTQYF
TRBV28	TRBJ1-1	-	-	TGTGCCAGCAGTTTAAAAGGGGCAAGGACTGAAGCTTTCTTT	CASSLKGARTEAFF
TRBV5-1	TRBJ2-2	-	-	TGCGCCAGCAGCCGTAGGGGCGTTGAAACCGGGGAGCTGTTTTTT	CASSRRGVETGELFF
TRBV10-3	TRBJ2-7	-	-	TGTGCCATCTCCCGTTCCGGGAAGAACTACGAGCAGTACTTC	CAISRSGKNYEQYF
TRBV6-1	TRBJ2-3	TRBD2	once	TGTGCCAGCAGTGACCTAGCGGGGGGCCCCACAGATACGCAGTATTTT	CASSDLAGGPTDTQYF
TRBV4-2	TRBJ1-1	-	-	TGTGCCAGCAGCCAAGAAGTCGTCGGGAACACTGAAGCTTTCTTT	CASSQEVVGNTEAFF
TRBV6-1	TRBJ2-1	TRBD2	-	TGTGCCAGCAGTGGGACTAGCGGATACAATGAGCAGTTCTTC	CASSGTSGYNEQFF
TRBV7-2	TRBJ2-3	-	-	TGTGCCAGCAGCTTAATCGCTCTACTAGGCACAGATACGCAGTATTTT	CASSLIALLGTDTQYF
TRBV7-7	TRBJ1-4	TRBD1	-	TGTGCTAGCAGCTTAGACAGGGACGAAAAACTGTTTTTT	CASSLDRDEKLFF
TRBV11-2	TRBJ2-7	-	-	TGTGCCACAGAGGCCCCTTGTTGGCAGTACTTC	CATEAPCWQYF
TRBV4-2	TRBJ2-5	-	-	TGTGCCAGCAGCAAAAGTTGGGCCTACCAAGAGACCCAGTACTTC	CASSKSWAYQETQYF
TRBV11-2	TRBJ1-3	-	once	TGTGCCAGCAGCCCATCCGTCGGGGACTTCGGAAACACCATATATTTT	CASSPSVGDFGNTIYF
TRBV9	TRBJ1-2	-	-	TGTGCCAGCAGCGTAGAAGCTCGACATTCCCTTGTTGGCTACACCTTC	CASSVEARHSLVGYTF
TRBV25-1	TRBJ1-1	-	-	TGTGCCGCAGGGTATTGGACTGAAGCTTTCTTT	CAAGYWTEAFF
TRBV30	TRBJ1-3	-	few	TGTGCCTACATCCGGGACAACTCTGGAAACACCATATATTTT	CAYIRDNSGNTIYF
TRBV28	TRBJ1-3	TRBD1	-	TGTGCCAGCTCCCCGGGACAGCAGTTCTCTGGAAACACCATATATTTT	CASSPGQQFSGNTIYF
TRBV4-2	TRBJ1-5	-	-	TGTGCCAGCAGCCAAGAGAAACAGGGTGACCAGCCCCAGCATTTT	CASSQEKQGDQPQHF
TRBV6-5	TRBJ2-5	TRBD2	-	TGTGCCAGCAACATCGGGACTACGTTGCAAGAGACCCAGTACTTC	CASNIGTTLQETQYF
TRBV2	TRBJ2-7	TRBD1	-	TGTGCCAGCAACGGACAGGGTAGCTACGAGCAGTACTTC	CASNGQGSYEQYF
TRBV10-1	TRBJ2-2	-	-	TGCGCCAGCAGTGAAGGGAGGTCTAATAGCACCGGGGAGCTGTTTTTT	CASSEGRSNSTGELFF
TRBV5-4	TRBJ2-5	-	-	TGTGCCAGCGGGACTTCAGAGACCCAGTACTTC	CASGTSETQYF
TRBV5-1	TRBJ2-7	-	-	TGCGCCAGCAGCCTAGTAGCGGAGGGCCCCTACGAGCAGTACTTC	CASSLVAEGPYEQYF
TRBV29-1	TRBJ1-2	-	-	TGCAGCGTTGACCGACAGACCCGGTACTATGGCTACACCTTC	CSVDRQTRYYGYTF
TRBV7-3	TRBJ2-5	TRBD1	-	TGTGCCAGCAGCTTAGGGGACAGGGATCAAGAGACCCAGTACTTC	CASSLGDRDQETQYF
TRBV19	TRBJ2-7	-	-	TGTGCCAGTAGTTCCCGACAGGAGATCTACGAGCAGTACTTC	CASSSRQEIYEQYF
TRBV7-6	TRBJ1-1	-	-	TGTGCCAGCAGCTTACTGACAGCGAACACTGAAGCTTTCTTT	CASSLLTANTEAFF
TRBV5-6	TRBJ1-1	-	-	TGTGCCAGCAGCTTGGGTCTTGAGAGTTCTGAAGCTTTCTTT	CASSLGLESSEAFF
TRBV9	TRBJ2-3	-	once	TGTGCCAGCAGCCTTGCGATCGCGGTGAGCCCCACAGATACGCAGTATTTT	CASSLAIAVSPTDTQYF
TRBV4-1	TRBJ1-4	-	few	TGCGCCAGCAGCCAAGTCGGAGGAACTAATGAAAAACTGTTTTTT	CASSQVGGTNEKLFF